The source of this T cell receptor (beta chain) is a study of cytomegalovirus exposure and HLA in healthy donors. Study background: Earlier sequencing of about 179 million T cells yielded roughly 120 million unique TCR beta sequences.

Germline-derived CDR1 and CDR2 are SGHAT and FQNNGV. This CDR3 is built from 12 residues. V was trimmed by 1 base and J by 12 bases, leaving 12 bases between them. The primer mix had 60 Vbeta and 13 Jbeta primers. Sequencing was performed with immunoSEQ multiplex PCR; in TCRdb, only in-frame clones are kept and a portion is missing. The sample shows 70,000 to 95,000 clones, more than 75% of them seen only once. At sampling all donors were nominally healthy, likely with unrecorded immune exposures. On this clone: Its antigen is undetermined.

General study findings and limits: Earlier analysis yielded a pattern in which most TCR beta V segments were productive about 87% or about 30% of the time.

The sequencing sample was made of PBMCs. This chain joins TRBV11-2 and TRBJ1-1; weak D call: TRBD1 (6 bases). This clonotype originated in a man aged 25 to 40 in good health and CMV-seropositive. CDR3 sequence: CASSLAQGKSFF. The CDR3 DNA follows: TGTGCCAGCAGCTTAGCCCAGGGGAAATCTTTCTTT.